Shown below are 17 T cell receptor beta chains from a single sample sequenced in a study of blood T cell repertoires in COVID-19. Some clones are missing from TCRdb's copy, which holds only in-frame ones; the method was immunoSEQ multiplex PCR. Of over 350,000 clones detected, 85% to 90% appear once; the ten largest clones hold 10%. The sample was PBMCs or T cells enriched from blood (not recorded which). The receptors come from a woman aged 50 to 60 who had recovered from COVID-19.

Only a few counts were recorded for this clone. This chain connects TRBV4-1 to TRBJ1-3; D may be TRBD1 (5 bases). The V and J ends lost 0 bases and 1 base respectively, with 13 bases between them. CDR1 is MGHRA, CDR2 YSYEKL, per germline. The CDR3 has 17 residues. CDR3 protein: CASSQDSGAGSGNTIYF. In nucleotides, the CDR3 is TGCGCCAGCAGCCAAGACAGCGGGGCTGGATCTGGAAACACCATATATTTT.

This clone showed up just once. The chain has TRBV28 and TRBJ2-7; weak D call: TRBD2 (5 bases). The CDR3 spans 15 residues. The germline gives CDR1 MDHEN, CDR2 SYDVKM. Trimming shortened V by 4 bases and J by 3 bases, and 16 bases separated the two germline ends. The CDR3: CASSSSGLFHYEQYF. CDR3 nucleotides: TGTGCCAGCAGTTCATCCGGACTCTTCCACTACGAGCAGTACTTC.

This clone came up once. This sequence joins TRBV7-2 and TRBJ2-5, with 11 bases aligning to TRBD1. The CDR3 has 14 amino acids. V shed 6 bases, J shed 3 bases, and the junction held 3 bases outside the gene matches. CDR1 is SGHTA, CDR2 FQGNSA, per germline. Here the CDR3 DNA reads TGTGCCAGCAGTTGGACAGGGGGCGAAGAGACCCAGTACTTC. Translating it yields CASSWTGGEETQYF. The whole variable domain, remainder taken from reference TRBV7-2 and TRBJ2-5, is GAGVSQSPSNKVTEKGKDVELRCDPISGHTALYWYRQSLGQGLEFLIYFQGNSAPDKSGLPSDRFSAERTGGSVSTLTIQRTQQEDSAVYLCASSWTGGEETQYFGPGTRLLVL.

In this sample, this clone turned up a few times. This chain connects TRBV6-2 or TRBV6-3 to TRBJ1-2, with D maybe TRBD1 (6 bases). V shed 6 bases and J shed 3 bases, with 41 bases lying between them. This CDR3 has 23 amino acids. CDR1 and CDR2 (germline): MNHEY, SVGEGT. The CDR3 coding sequence is TGTGCCAGCAGCCCTAGGCGCCCTCCCCACTTACCGGGACACATTAAGTATGACTATGGCTACACCTTC. Amino acid sequence: CASSPRRPPHLPGHIKYDYGYTF.

This chain joins TRBV28 and TRBJ2-6; D perhaps matches TRBD2 (7 bases). This CDR3 has 15 residues. CDR1 and CDR2 from the germline V gene are MDHEN and SYDVKM. Trimming pared 6 bases from V and 2 bases from J, leaving 11 bases between. Here the CDR3 DNA reads TGTGCCAGCAGGGGGGGGCACGCTGGGGCCAACGTCCTGACTTTC. Amino acids: CASRGGHAGANVLTF.

The rearrangement uses TRBV30 and TRBJ1-2; TRBD1 is a possible D gene (5 bases). The CDR3 is made up of 13 amino acids. In germline, CDR1 is GTSNPN, CDR2 SVGIG (reference sequence). V was pared by 5 bases and J by 2 bases, with 12 bases between. CDR3 in amino acids: CAWEDSVNYGYTF. Written as DNA, the CDR3 is TGTGCCTGGGAAGACAGCGTGAACTATGGCTACACCTTC.

J is TRBJ1-2 and V is TRBV2; a possible D gene is TRBD1 (6 bases). V dropped 9 bases and J dropped 3 bases, with 11 bases sitting between them. Looked up from germline, CDR1 is SNHLY and CDR2 is FYNNEI. CDR3 length: 12 residues. CDR3 residues: CASGDTYYGYTF. For the CDR3, the DNA is TGTGCCAGTGGGGACACTTACTATGGCTACACCTTC. Using reference TRBV2 and TRBJ1-2 for the parts outside the CDR3, the full variable domain is EPEVTQTPSHQVTQMGQEVILRCVPISNHLYFYWYRQILGQKVEFLVSFYNNEISEKSEIFDDQFSVERPDGSNFTLKIRSTKLEDSAMYFCASGDTYYGYTFGSGTRLTVV.

The chain employs TRBV5-6 and TRBJ2-2; no reliable D call. The CDR3 totals 14 residues. V lost 0 bases and J 2 bases, leaving 5 bases between the germline ends. Germline CDR1 is SGHDT and CDR2 is YYEEEE. The CDR3 protein is CASSLGTNTGELFF. Here the CDR3 DNA reads TGTGCCAGCAGCTTGGGCACTAACACCGGGGAGCTGTTTTTT.

The genes are TRBV19 and TRBJ1-2; no reliable D call. The V gene's germline CDR1 is LNHDA and CDR2 SQIVND (reference sequence). Trimming cost V 5 bases and J 5 bases, with 18 bases left between them. This CDR3 spans 15 amino acids. As DNA, the CDR3 is TGTGCCAGTAGTCCGGGTATGGGAGGGAAGTATGGCTACACCTTC. Protein sequence: CASSPGMGGKYGYTF.

This chain links TRBV14 with TRBJ2-5; 14 bases fit TRBD2. Losses at the gene ends were 1 base for V and 1 base for J; bases not matched to a gene: 5. Germline loops: CDR1 SGHDN, CDR2 FVKESK. The CDR3 spans 18 residues. The CDR3 sequence: CASSQGTSGGYSQETQYF. CDR3 sequence (DNA): TGTGCCAGCAGCCAAGGGACTAGCGGGGGGTATTCCCAAGAGACCCAGTACTTC.

The chain employs TRBV6-2 or TRBV6-3 and TRBJ1-1; tentatively, D is TRBD1 (6 bases). CDR3 size: 13 residues. The V gene's germline CDR1 is MNHEY and CDR2 SVGEGT. The germline V and J ends were trimmed by 6 bases and 4 bases, with 12 bases remaining between them. CDR3 loop: CASSRDIPTEAFF. The CDR3 nucleotides are TGTGCCAGCAGCCGGGACATACCCACTGAAGCTTTCTTT.

The chain recombines TRBV5-1 with TRBJ2-7; possible D gene TRBD2, 5 bases. Germline lookup yields CDR1 SGHRS and CDR2 YFSETQ. The CDR3 consists of 14 residues. Trimming cost V 2 bases and J 3 bases, with 12 bases left between them. CDR3 sequence reads: CASSLDGLYYEQYF. CDR3 DNA sequence: TGCGCCAGCAGCTTAGACGGACTTTACTACGAGCAGTACTTC.

This chain links TRBV27 with TRBJ2-1; 13 bases line up with TRBD2. Germline CDR1 MNHEY, CDR2 SMNVEV (reference sequence). The CDR3 sequence is 15 residues long. J was trimmed by 7 bases and V by 5 bases; bases with no gene match: 5. The CDR3 region has the DNA TGTGCCAGCAGTATCACGGGACTAGCGGGGAATGAGCAGTTCTTC. This codes for CASSITGLAGNEQFF.

The gene calls are TRBV3-1 (or the pseudogene TRBV3-2) and TRBJ2-2; tentatively, D is TRBD1 (6 bases). Germline V lookup: CDR1 LGHDT, CDR2 YNNKEL (reference sequence). The CDR3 loop spans 14 amino acids. Trimming shortened V by 5 bases and J by 4 bases, and 11 bases separated the two germline ends. The CDR3 DNA is TGTGCCAGCAGCACTATGGACAGCACCGGGGAGCTGTTTTTT. It specifies CASSTMDSTGELFF.

J is TRBJ1-6 and V is TRBV2; 10 nucleotides line up with TRBD1. Germline CDR1 SNHLY, CDR2 FYNNEI. This CDR3 has 15 residues. Germline trimming cut 5 bases from V and 10 bases from J; bases unmatched to any gene: 8. CDR3 nucleotide sequence: TGTGCCAGCAGTTCGGGACAGGGGCTGTTATCACCCCTCCACTTT. This sequence encodes CASSSGQGLLSPLHF.

CDR3 in DNA: TGCGCCAGCAGCCAAGATTGGGGACAGGGAGTTGGTGGAAACACCATATATTTT. Protein sequence: CASSQDWGQGVGGNTIYF. The J gene is TRBJ1-3, the V gene TRBV4-1; 9 bases map to TRBD1. V trimming: 0 bases; J trimming: 3 bases; junction bases outside the gene matches: 9. CDR1 and CDR2 (germline): MGHRA, YSYEKL. The length of the CDR3 is 18 residues.

J is TRBJ1-1 and V is TRBV9; possibly TRBD1 for D (5 bases). CDR1 and CDR2 from the germline V gene are SGDLS and YYNGEE. V shed 1 base and J shed 1 base, with 5 bases lying between them. The CDR3 consists of 13 residues. The CDR3 nucleotides read TGTGCCAGCAGCGTAACAGGGAACACTGAAGCTTTCTTT. Its protein is CASSVTGNTEAFF.